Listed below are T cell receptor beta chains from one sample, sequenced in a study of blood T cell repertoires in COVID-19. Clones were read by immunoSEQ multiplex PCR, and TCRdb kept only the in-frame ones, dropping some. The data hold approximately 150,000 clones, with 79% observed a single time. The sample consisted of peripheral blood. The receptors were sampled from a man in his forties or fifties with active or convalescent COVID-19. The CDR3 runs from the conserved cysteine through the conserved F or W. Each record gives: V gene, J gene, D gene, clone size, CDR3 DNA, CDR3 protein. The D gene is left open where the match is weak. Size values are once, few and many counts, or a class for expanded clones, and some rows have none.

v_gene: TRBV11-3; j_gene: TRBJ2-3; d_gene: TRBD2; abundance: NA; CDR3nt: TGTGCCAGCAGCGCCCGCGGGACTAGCGGGATGGATACGCAGTATTTT; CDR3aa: CASSARGTSGMDTQYF
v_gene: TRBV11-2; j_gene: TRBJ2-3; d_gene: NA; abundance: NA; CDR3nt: TGTGCCAGCAGCCCTCGGACTGGGGTATGGGATACGCAGTATTTT; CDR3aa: CASSPRTGVWDTQYF
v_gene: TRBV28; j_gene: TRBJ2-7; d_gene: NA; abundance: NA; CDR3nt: TGTGCCAGTAGGGACACAGCCTACTACGAGCAGTACTTC; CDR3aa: CASRDTAYYEQYF
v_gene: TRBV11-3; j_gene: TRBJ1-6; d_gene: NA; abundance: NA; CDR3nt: TGTGCCAGCAGCCCAAGAGACAGGACTTATAATTCACCCCTCCACTTT; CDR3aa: CASSPRDRTYNSPLHF
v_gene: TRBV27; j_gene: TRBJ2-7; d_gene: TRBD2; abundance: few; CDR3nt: TGTGCCAGCAGTATACTTTTAGCGGGAGCCTACGAGCAGTACTTC; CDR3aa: CASSILLAGAYEQYF
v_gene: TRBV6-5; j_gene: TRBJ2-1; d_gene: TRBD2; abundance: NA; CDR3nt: TGTGCCAGCAGTCTTTGGACTAGCGGAGACAATGAGCAGTTCTTC; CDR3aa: CASSLWTSGDNEQFF
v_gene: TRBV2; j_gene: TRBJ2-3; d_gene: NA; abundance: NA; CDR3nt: TGTGCCATTACCGGGGTTAACAACGGGGGCACAGATACGCAGTATTTT; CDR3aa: CAITGVNNGGTDTQYF
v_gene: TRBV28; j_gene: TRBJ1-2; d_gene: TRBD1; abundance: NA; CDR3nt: TGTGCCAGCAGTTCCGGGACAGGGGAACAAGGCTACACCTTC; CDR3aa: CASSSGTGEQGYTF
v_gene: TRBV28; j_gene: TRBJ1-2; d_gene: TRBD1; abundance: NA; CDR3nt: TGTGCCAGCAGAAGACAGGGGCCCCGCTATGGCTACACCTTC; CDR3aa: CASRRQGPRYGYTF
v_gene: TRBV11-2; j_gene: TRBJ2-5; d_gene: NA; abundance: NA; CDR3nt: TGTGCCAGCAGCTTAGCCGGCCAGGGAAGAGAGACCCAGTACTTC; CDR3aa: CASSLAGQGRETQYF
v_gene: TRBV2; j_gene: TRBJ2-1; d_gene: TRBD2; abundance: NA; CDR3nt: TGTGCCAGCAGTGAGGCTGGGGACTACCGGGATTCCAATGAGCAGTTCTTC; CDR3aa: CASSEAGDYRDSNEQFF
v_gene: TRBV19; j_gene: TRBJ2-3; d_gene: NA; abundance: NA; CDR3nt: TGTGCCAGTAGCCACCGGGAAGGTTTTGGGACAGATACGCAGTATTTT; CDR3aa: CASSHREGFGTDTQYF
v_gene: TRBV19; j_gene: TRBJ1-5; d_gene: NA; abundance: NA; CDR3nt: TGTGCCAGTAGTATAACCCTCCAGGGATCACCGCATTTT; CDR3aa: CASSITLQGSPHF
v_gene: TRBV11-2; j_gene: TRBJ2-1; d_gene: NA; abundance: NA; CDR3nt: TGTGCCAGCAGCTCCCGACTTCAAAGCTCCTACAATGAGCAGTTCTTC; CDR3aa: CASSSRLQSSYNEQFF
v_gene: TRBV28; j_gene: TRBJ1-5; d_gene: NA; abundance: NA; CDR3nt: TGTGCCAGCAGTCCTCGTAACGGACAGTACAATCAGCCCCAGCATTTT; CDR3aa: CASSPRNGQYNQPQHF
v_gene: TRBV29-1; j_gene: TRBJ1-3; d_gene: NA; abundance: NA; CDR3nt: TGCAGCGTTGCACGCGACAGGAGCTCTGGAAACACCATATATTTT; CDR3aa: CSVARDRSSGNTIYF
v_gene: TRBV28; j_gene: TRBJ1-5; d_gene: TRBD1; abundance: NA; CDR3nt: TGTGCCAGCAGGGTTAGACAGGGAACGAATCAGCCCCAGCATTTT; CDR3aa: CASRVRQGTNQPQHF
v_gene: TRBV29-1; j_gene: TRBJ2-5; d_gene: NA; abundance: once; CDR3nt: TGCAGCGTTTACGGGGGACAGCCCAATTTCCAAGAGACCCAGTACTTC; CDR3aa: CSVYGGQPNFQETQYF
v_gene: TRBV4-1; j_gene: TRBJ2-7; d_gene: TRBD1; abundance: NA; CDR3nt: TGCGCCAGCAGCCGCTCGACAGGGGAAGCCTACGAGCAGTACTTC; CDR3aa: CASSRSTGEAYEQYF
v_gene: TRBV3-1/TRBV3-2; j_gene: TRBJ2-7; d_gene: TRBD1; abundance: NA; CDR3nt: TGTGCCAGCAGCCAACTGGGACAGGGATCTTACGAGCAGTACTTC; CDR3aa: CASSQLGQGSYEQYF
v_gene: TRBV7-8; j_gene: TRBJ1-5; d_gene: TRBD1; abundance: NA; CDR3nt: TGTGCCAGCAGCTCCCGTAAAGGGGGCGCAAATCAGCCCCAGCATTTT; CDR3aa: CASSSRKGGANQPQHF
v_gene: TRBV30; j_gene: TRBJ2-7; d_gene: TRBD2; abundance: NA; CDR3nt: TGTGCCTGGAACCCCGAGCGGGACTCCTACGAGCAGTACTTC; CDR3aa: CAWNPERDSYEQYF
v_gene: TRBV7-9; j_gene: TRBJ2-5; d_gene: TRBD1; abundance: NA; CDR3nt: TGTGCCAGCAGCCGTCGACAGGGGGCCGCAGAGACCCAGTACTTC; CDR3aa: CASSRRQGAAETQYF
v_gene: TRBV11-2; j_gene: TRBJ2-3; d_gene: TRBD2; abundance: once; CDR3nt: TGTGCCAGCAGCCCAGGGACTAGCGGGATAGAGGGCCAAGATACGCAGTATTTT; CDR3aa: CASSPGTSGIEGQDTQYF
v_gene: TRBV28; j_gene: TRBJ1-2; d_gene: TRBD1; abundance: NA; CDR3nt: TGTGCCAGCAGTTTTGGGACAGGGGTTATCTATGGCTACACCTTC; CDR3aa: CASSFGTGVIYGYTF
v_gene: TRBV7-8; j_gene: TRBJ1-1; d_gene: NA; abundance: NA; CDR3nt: TGTGCCAGCAGCTTAGCGGAGACAGGCAACACTGAAGCTTTCTTT; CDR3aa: CASSLAETGNTEAFF
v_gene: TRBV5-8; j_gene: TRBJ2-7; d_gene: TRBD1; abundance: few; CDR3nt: TGTGCCAGCAGCCAGATCCGGGACAGCGGCGGCGAGCAGTACTTC; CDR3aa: CASSQIRDSGGEQYF
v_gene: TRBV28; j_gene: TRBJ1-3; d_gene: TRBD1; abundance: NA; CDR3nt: TGTGCCAGCAGTTTCCGGGACAGGGAGCGAAACACCATATATTTT; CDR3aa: CASSFRDRERNTIYF
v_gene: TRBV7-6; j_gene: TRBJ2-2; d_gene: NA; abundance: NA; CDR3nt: TGTGCCAGCAGCTTAGCGTTTCAGGGGCGGAGGACCGGGGAGCTGTTTTTT; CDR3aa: CASSLAFQGRRTGELFF
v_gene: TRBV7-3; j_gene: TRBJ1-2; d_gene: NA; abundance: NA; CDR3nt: TGTGCCAGCAGCGAGGACAGCTATGGCTACACCTTC; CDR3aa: CASSEDSYGYTF
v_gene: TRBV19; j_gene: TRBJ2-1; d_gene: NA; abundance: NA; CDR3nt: TGTGCCAGTAGCAGGGGTAATGAGCAGTTCTTC; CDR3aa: CASSRGNEQFF
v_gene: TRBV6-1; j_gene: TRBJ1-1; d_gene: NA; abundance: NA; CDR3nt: TGTGCCAGCAGTGAATCGGCTGGCAGGGCTTATGGCACTGAAGCTTTCTTT; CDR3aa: CASSESAGRAYGTEAFF
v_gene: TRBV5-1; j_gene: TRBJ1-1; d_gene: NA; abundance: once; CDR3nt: TGCGCCAGCAGCCCGGGGGTTGGGAGGGACACTGAAGCTTTCTTT; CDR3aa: CASSPGVGRDTEAFF
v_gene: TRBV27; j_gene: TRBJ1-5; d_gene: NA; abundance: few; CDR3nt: TGTGCCAGCACTACAGGGTTTGGTCAGCCCCAGCATTTT; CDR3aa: CASTTGFGQPQHF
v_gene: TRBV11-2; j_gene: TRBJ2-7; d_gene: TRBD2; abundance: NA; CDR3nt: TGTGCCAGCAGCTTTAGAGCGGGGTCCTACGAGCAGTACTTC; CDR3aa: CASSFRAGSYEQYF
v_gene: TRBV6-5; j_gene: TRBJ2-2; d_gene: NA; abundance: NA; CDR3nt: TGTGCCAGCAGTTACTCGCGCGGGGAACTGTTTTTT; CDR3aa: CASSYSRGELFF
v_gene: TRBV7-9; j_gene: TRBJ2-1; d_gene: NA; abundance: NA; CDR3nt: TGTGCCAGCAGCTTGGGGGGTATGGACAATGAGCAGTTCTTC; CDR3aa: CASSLGGMDNEQFF
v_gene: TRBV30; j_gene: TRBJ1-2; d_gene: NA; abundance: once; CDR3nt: TGTGCCTGGAGTGAAAGTGCGCTCTATGGCTACACCTTC; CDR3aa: CAWSESALYGYTF
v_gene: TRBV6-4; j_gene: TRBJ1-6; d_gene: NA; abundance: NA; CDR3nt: TGTGCCAGCAGTGACTCCCCTTTACGGAATTCACCCCTCCACTTT; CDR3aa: CASSDSPLRNSPLHF
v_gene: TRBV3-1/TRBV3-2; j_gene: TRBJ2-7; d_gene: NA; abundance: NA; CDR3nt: TGTGCCAGCAGCCAAACCTTGACAGACTACGAGCAGTACTTC; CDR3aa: CASSQTLTDYEQYF
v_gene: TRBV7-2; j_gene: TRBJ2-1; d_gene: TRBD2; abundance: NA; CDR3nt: TGTGCCAGCAGCTTAGCGCGGCTAGCGGGAACAAGGAGTGAGCAGTTCTTC; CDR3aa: CASSLARLAGTRSEQFF
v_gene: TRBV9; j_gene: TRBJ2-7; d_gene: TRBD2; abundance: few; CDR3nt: TGTGCCAGCAGCTCTACGGGAGGGCCCTACGAGCAGTACTTC; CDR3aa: CASSSTGGPYEQYF